This is a list of T cell receptor beta chains from one sample in a study of immune evolution from preneoplasia to lung adenocarcinoma. The data were produced by immunoSEQ multiplex PCR, yet TCRdb's version contains in-frame clones alone and is incomplete. The table lists 6,000 to 7,000 clones, approximately 80% of them singletons. Sequencing was done on a sample of FFPE lung adenocarcinoma in situ tissue. Every receptor here comes from an older donor with lung adenocarcinoma. Each CDR3 is given without its conserved first and last residue.

V	J	CDR3
TRBV29-1	TRBJ2-7	SVRTSSSYEQY
TRBV7-9	TRBJ2-1	ASSQVGSYNEQF
TRBV7-9	TRBJ2-1	ASSLDYNEQF
TRBV29-1	TRBJ2-7	SVVAGGTHEQY
TRBV20-1	TRBJ1-4	SALSEKLF
TRBV18	TRBJ2-7	ASSPGMNEQY
TRBV6-1	TRBJ2-3	ASSVMGLAGRTDTQY
TRBV11-3	TRBJ2-1	ASSLVAGAYNEQF
TRBV9	TRBJ2-1	ASTPGTSGRNEQF
TRBV7-2	TRBJ2-7	ASSSRPGLAVNQY
TRBV11-2	TRBJ2-7	ASSLEGLGDEQY
TRBV6-1	TRBJ1-4	ASSELSVGNEKLF
TRBV2	TRBJ2-2	ASRATSGNTGELF
TRBV5-4	TRBJ2-7	ASSLQGLGTYEQY
TRBV11-3	TRBJ2-7	ASSLGAGDSYEQY
TRBV19	TRBJ2-7	ASSPVKRTGLYEQY
TRBV19	TRBJ2-2	ASSIPTVANTGELF
TRBV28	TRBJ2-7	ASRAGLAGGMGIYEQY
TRBV9	TRBJ2-1	ASSHRTSGRSSYNEQF
TRBV11-2	TRBJ2-2	ASSWTGTNTGELF
TRBV5-4	TRBJ2-1	ASSALAAYNEQF
TRBV5-1	TRBJ2-1	ASSSWTRTNEQF
TRBV7-2	TRBJ2-1	ASSSPTRTEEQF
TRBV6-4	TRBJ2-2	ASGTGNTGELF
TRBV19	TRBJ1-5	ASSYGNQPQH
TRBV29-1	TRBJ2-3	SVRGTGSTDTQY
TRBV7-9	TRBJ2-7	ASSLASGKWSEQY
TRBV19	TRBJ2-1	ASQYLAGGQYNEQF